A selection of T cell receptor beta chains follows, all from one sample in a study of PD-L1 blockade in urothelial cancer. TCRdb's copy holds only in-frame clones and misses some; the assay was immunoSEQ multiplex PCR. The sample holds about 39,000 clones, around 89% seen once. Sequenced material: PBMCs, taken around atezolizumab (anti-PD-L1) treatment. The receptor source for this set is a man aged 60 to 69 with urothelial cancer. The CDR3 runs from the conserved cysteine through the conserved F or W. Fields, in order: V gene, J gene, CDR3 protein.

>TRBV4-3|TRBJ2-5
CASSQDRSGGARETQYF
>TRBV7-6|TRBJ1-1
CASRNEAEAFF
>TRBV5-4|TRBJ1-6
CASSLGQVNSPLHF
>TRBV6-1|TRBJ2-7
CASSDQLPGAGHEQYF
>TRBV11-2|TRBJ2-7
CASSLGAAYEQYF
>TRBV6-1|TRBJ1-5
CASSDRRSNQPQHF
>TRBV5-1|TRBJ2-7
CASSSPGQDLEQYF
>TRBV7-6|TRBJ2-2
CASSSPRAGGRTGELFF
>TRBV11-2|TRBJ1-1
CASSLAGVGEAFF
>TRBV11-3|TRBJ1-2
CASSPAQANYGYTF
>TRBV28|TRBJ1-2
CASSLDGLGYTF
>TRBV5-1|TRBJ1-3
CASSTRDRGNTIYF
>TRBV5-1|TRBJ2-3
CASSPGGPGGRQQYF
>TRBV11-3|TRBJ1-6
CASSLDRIRDTLHF
>TRBV5-1|TRBJ2-3
CASSRTSGRAPADTQYF
>TRBV18|TRBJ1-1
CASSPTEERTEAFF
>TRBV5-1|TRBJ2-7
CASSLSPSGGYEQYF
>TRBV6-5|TRBJ2-3
CASSSLGGGTDTQYF
>TRBV19|TRBJ2-3
CASSRTGQVRADTQYF
>TRBV7-2|TRBJ1-3
CASSLYSSGNTIYF
>TRBV7-3|TRBJ1-1
CASSAGFQNTEAFF